The 10 T cell receptor beta chains below were found in one sample sequenced in a study of Graves' ophthalmopathy and Graves' hyperthyroidism (dated 2018 in TCRdb). TCRdb records Illumina HiSeq 2000 as the sequencer. For repertoire sequencing, the TCR beta CDR3 regions were amplified from RNA transcripts. HTBI primers and the Qiagen OneStep RT-PCR kit were used in a first-round RT-PCR, which was followed by a second-round multiplex PCR, size selection and purification. Starting from the raw public reads, TCRdb applied fastp trimming at Q25, assembled clones with MiXCR and retained in-frame beta chains. A single entry per CDR3 protein holds the most common genes and DNA from its merged rows. The sample contains 500,000 to 800,000 distinct CDR3 sequences, just over 40% of them found a single time. The ten top clones hold roughly 3% of the sample. The specimen sequenced was peripheral blood. The receptors were gathered from an adult man with Graves' ophthalmopathy.

This chain links TRBV15 with TRBJ2-5, with no clear D. The germline V and J ends were trimmed by 1 base and 1 base, with 13 bases remaining between them. The CDR3 runs to 16 residues. The germline V gene encodes CDR1 LNHNV and CDR2 YYDKDF (reference sequence). The CDR3 sequence: CATSRVSGRPQETQYF. The CDR3 DNA is TGTGCCACCAGCAGAGTTTCTGGACGCCCCCAAGAGACCCAGTACTTC. Full variable domain (missing parts from reference TRBV15 and TRBJ2-5): DAMVIQNPRYQVTQFGKPVTLSCSQTLNHNVMYWYQQKSSQAPKLLFHYYDKDFNNEADTPDNFQSRRPNTSFCFLDIRSPGLGDTAMYLCATSRVSGRPQETQYFGPGTRLLVL.

This clonotype was found many times. The genes are TRBV24-1 and TRBJ2-2, with D tentatively TRBD1 (5 bases). The CDR3 is made up of 14 amino acids. Germline CDR1 reads KGHDR; CDR2 reads SFDVKD. Between the trimmed V and J ends, which lost 5 bases and 3 bases, there was a span of 9 bases. The DNA for the CDR3 is TGTGCCACCAGTGGCGACAGTGACACCGGGGAGCTGTTTTTT. Protein sequence: CATSGDSDTGELFF.

A remark on this clonotype: A much larger clone differs from this one at a single base, so this may be a read error. The chain recombines TRBV2 with TRBJ1-1; D is unresolved. The CDR3 totals 15 residues. CDR1 SNHLY and CDR2 FYNNEI come from the germline V gene. The CDR3 DNA is TGTGCCAGCAGTTTCCCTACCTCTTCTAACACTGGAGCTTTCTTT. Translated: CASSFPTSSNTGAFF. The full variable domain, in which reference TRBV2 and TRBJ1-1 provide the parts outside the CDR3, is EPEVTQTPSHQVTQMGQEVILRCVPISNHLYFYWYRQILGQKVEFLVSFYNNEISEKSEIFDDQFSVERPDGSNFTLKIRSTKLEDSAMYFCASSFPTSSNTGAFFGQGTRLTVV.

The chain links TRBV29-1 to TRBJ1-4; no clear D. The CDR3 runs 13 residues. Germline CDR1 is SQVTM and CDR2 is ANQGSEA. Trimming left V 1 base short and J 4 bases short, with 7 bases between. CDR3 nucleotide sequence: TGCAGCGTTGAAGCCCAGGATAATGAAAAACTGTTTTTT. This sequence encodes CSVEAQDNEKLFF.

As regards this clonotype: A much bigger clone sits one base away, suggesting this may be a read error. The chain carries TRBV7-9 and TRBJ2-7; 8 bases are a match to TRBD1. The trim removed 4 bases at V and 0 bases at J, leaving 5 bases unmatched. The CDR3 has 15 amino acids. Germline CDR1 and CDR2: SEHNR and FQNEAQ (reference sequence). The DNA of the CDR3 is TGTGCCAGCAGCTCGACAGGGGTACTCTCCTACGAGCAGTACTTC. Translation: CASSSTGVLSYEQYF.

A remark on this clonotype: This may be a read error, as it is one base from a much larger clone. V gene TRBV20-1 combines with J gene TRBJ2-7; no clear D. CDR3 length: 14 amino acids. From germline, CDR1 is DFQATT and CDR2 SNEGSKA (reference sequence). The CDR3 bases are TGCGGTGCTAAACAAAGGTATAGGAGCTACGAGCAGTACTTC. Translating it yields CGAKQRYRSYEQYF.

The chain couples TRBV29-1 to TRBJ1-4, with TRBD1 matching 10 bases. The CDR3 runs 11 residues. The V and J ends lost 4 bases and 17 bases, in that order; junction bases with no gene match: 7. The germline CDR1 and CDR2 sequences are SQVTM and ANQGSEA. CDR3 residues: CSVGDRGHVFF. CDR3 sequence (DNA): TGCAGCGTTGGGGACAGGGGCCACGTCTTTTTT.

The V and J genes are TRBV10-3 and TRBJ2-3; 13 nucleotides line up with TRBD2. J was trimmed by 11 bases and V by 3 bases; bases with no gene match: 5. The CDR3 spans 14 residues. In germline, CDR1 is ENHRY, CDR2 SYGVKD. The CDR3 DNA reads TGTGCCATCAGTGAACTAGCGGGAGGGACTGAGCAGTATTTT. This sequence encodes CAISELAGGTEQYF.

Many counts were recorded for this clonotype. The chain uses TRBV6-5 and TRBJ2-5, with D perhaps matching TRBD1 or TRBD2 (5 bases each). Germline V gene lookup returns CDR1 MNHEY and CDR2 SVGAGI. Between the trimmed V and J ends, which lost 0 bases and 2 bases, there was a span of 10 bases. The CDR3 contains 15 residues. The DNA of the CDR3 is TGTGCCAGCAGTTACTCGAGGGACGGACAAGAGACCCAGTACTTC. Its translation: CASSYSRDGQETQYF.

The chain is built from TRBV2 and TRBJ2-7; maybe TRBD2 (6 bases). V was clipped by 2 bases and J by 2 bases, with 25 bases between them. The CDR3 has 19 residues. The germline CDR1 and CDR2 sequences are SNHLY and FYNNEI. The CDR3 loop reads CASSEITSSPTFNPYEQYF. The CDR3 bases are TGTGCCAGCAGTGAAATTACTAGCAGTCCTACCTTCAACCCCTACGAGCAGTACTTC.